The text below deals with one T cell receptor (beta chain). This specimen comes from a study of CD8 T cells in Susac syndrome. J was trimmed by 8 bases and V by 0 bases; bases with no gene match: 3. Germline-derived CDR1 and CDR2 are LGHNA and YSLEER. The CDR3 runs to 14 residues. It was with random hexamers that roughly 0.45 to 1 ug RNA was reverse transcribed. TCRdb reprocessed the immunoSEQ multiplex PCR reads with MiXCR, giving one entry per CDR3 protein. The sample includes about 300,000 distinct CDR3 sequences, roughly 94% of them seen just once. This receptor was taken from a human donor with multiple sclerosis. The chain carries TRBV4-3 and TRBJ2-1, with TRBD2 identical over 8 bases. Input material: CD4+ T cells from PBMCs. CDR3 residues: CASSQDLGLDEQFF. Here the CDR3 DNA reads TGCGCCAGCAGCCAAGATTTGGGACTAGATGAGCAGTTCTTC.